Listed here are 5 T cell receptor beta chains from one sample, sequenced in a study of T cells in tuberculosis (dated by TCRdb to between 2017 and 2018). To prepare the library, the immunoSEQ multiplex PCR assay was applied. The table was pulled from immuneACCESS by TCRdb, which kept in-frame rearrangements only. Such tables lose some clones; where checked, under half of the loss comes from unresolved V genes, and the rest has no known cause. Across this sample there are around 30,000 clones, with approximately 95% seen only once. The ten biggest clones cover less than 5.5% of the sample. Sequencing was performed on PBMCs. The receptors shown here come from a donor aged 10-35 years with latent tuberculosis or without tuberculosis infection.

As DNA, the CDR3 is TGTGCCAGCAGCTTGGGGACAGGGAGAGGTCAGCCCCAGCATTTT. Residues: CASSLGTGRGQPQHF. The chain joins TRBV5-6 to TRBJ1-5, with 8 bases matching TRBD1. CDR1 and CDR2 from the germline V gene are SGHDT and YYEEEE. The trim removed 0 bases at V and 6 bases at J, leaving 5 bases unmatched. CDR3 length: 15 residues. Complete variable domain (other parts from reference TRBV5-6 and TRBJ1-5): DAGVTQSPTHLIKTRGQQVTLRCSPKSGHDTVSWYQQALGQGPQFIFQYYEEEERQRGNFPDRFSGHQFPNYSSELNVNALLLGDSALYLCASSLGTGRGQPQHFGDGTRLSIL.

This clone is deemed medium-sized. This chain uses TRBV19 with TRBJ2-1, with 8 nucleotides matching TRBD2. Looked up from germline, CDR1 is LNHDA and CDR2 is SQIVND (reference sequence). After removal of 4 bases from V and 3 bases from J, the junction contained 2 bases not matched to a gene. The CDR3 covers 14 residues. CDR3 bases: TGTGCCAGTAGTAAACGGGGGGGCTACAATGAGCAGTTCTTC. Its translation is CASSKRGGYNEQFF. The whole variable domain, remainder taken from reference TRBV19 and TRBJ2-1, is DGGITQSPKYLFRKEGQNVTLSCEQNLNHDAMYWYRQDPGQGLRLIYYSQIVNDFQKGDIAEGYSVSREKKESFPLTVTSAQKNPTAFYLCASSKRGGYNEQFFGPGTRLTVL.

The gene calls are TRBV2 and TRBJ2-3; possibly TRBD2 for D (6 bases). Trimming took off 11 bases at V and 2 bases at J, with 14 bases between the two ends. The CDR3 is 13 residues long. Germline V gives CDR1 SNHLY, CDR2 FYNNEI. The CDR3 reads CAGGRYVTDTQYF. CDR3 nucleotide sequence: TGTGCCGGAGGGAGATATGTCACAGATACGCAGTATTTT.

This rearrangement joins TRBV10-2 to TRBJ1-5; no definite D call. This CDR3 has 14 residues. Germline V gene lookup returns CDR1 WSHSY and CDR2 SAAADI. V was trimmed by 6 bases and J by 3 bases, leaving 12 bases between them. CDR3 protein: CASSSAGFNQPQHF. CDR3 coding DNA: TGCGCCAGCAGCTCAGCGGGGTTCAATCAGCCCCAGCATTTT.

The chain joins TRBV5-1 to TRBJ1-4; a possible D gene is TRBD1 (6 bases). The V and J ends lost 1 base and 6 bases respectively, with 10 bases between them. Germline CDR1 SGHRS, CDR2 YFSETQ. The CDR3 extends over 14 amino acids. CDR3 region: CASSLQAGDEKLFF. CDR3 nucleotide sequence: TGCGCCAGCAGCTTGCAGGCAGGGGATGAAAAACTGTTTTTT.